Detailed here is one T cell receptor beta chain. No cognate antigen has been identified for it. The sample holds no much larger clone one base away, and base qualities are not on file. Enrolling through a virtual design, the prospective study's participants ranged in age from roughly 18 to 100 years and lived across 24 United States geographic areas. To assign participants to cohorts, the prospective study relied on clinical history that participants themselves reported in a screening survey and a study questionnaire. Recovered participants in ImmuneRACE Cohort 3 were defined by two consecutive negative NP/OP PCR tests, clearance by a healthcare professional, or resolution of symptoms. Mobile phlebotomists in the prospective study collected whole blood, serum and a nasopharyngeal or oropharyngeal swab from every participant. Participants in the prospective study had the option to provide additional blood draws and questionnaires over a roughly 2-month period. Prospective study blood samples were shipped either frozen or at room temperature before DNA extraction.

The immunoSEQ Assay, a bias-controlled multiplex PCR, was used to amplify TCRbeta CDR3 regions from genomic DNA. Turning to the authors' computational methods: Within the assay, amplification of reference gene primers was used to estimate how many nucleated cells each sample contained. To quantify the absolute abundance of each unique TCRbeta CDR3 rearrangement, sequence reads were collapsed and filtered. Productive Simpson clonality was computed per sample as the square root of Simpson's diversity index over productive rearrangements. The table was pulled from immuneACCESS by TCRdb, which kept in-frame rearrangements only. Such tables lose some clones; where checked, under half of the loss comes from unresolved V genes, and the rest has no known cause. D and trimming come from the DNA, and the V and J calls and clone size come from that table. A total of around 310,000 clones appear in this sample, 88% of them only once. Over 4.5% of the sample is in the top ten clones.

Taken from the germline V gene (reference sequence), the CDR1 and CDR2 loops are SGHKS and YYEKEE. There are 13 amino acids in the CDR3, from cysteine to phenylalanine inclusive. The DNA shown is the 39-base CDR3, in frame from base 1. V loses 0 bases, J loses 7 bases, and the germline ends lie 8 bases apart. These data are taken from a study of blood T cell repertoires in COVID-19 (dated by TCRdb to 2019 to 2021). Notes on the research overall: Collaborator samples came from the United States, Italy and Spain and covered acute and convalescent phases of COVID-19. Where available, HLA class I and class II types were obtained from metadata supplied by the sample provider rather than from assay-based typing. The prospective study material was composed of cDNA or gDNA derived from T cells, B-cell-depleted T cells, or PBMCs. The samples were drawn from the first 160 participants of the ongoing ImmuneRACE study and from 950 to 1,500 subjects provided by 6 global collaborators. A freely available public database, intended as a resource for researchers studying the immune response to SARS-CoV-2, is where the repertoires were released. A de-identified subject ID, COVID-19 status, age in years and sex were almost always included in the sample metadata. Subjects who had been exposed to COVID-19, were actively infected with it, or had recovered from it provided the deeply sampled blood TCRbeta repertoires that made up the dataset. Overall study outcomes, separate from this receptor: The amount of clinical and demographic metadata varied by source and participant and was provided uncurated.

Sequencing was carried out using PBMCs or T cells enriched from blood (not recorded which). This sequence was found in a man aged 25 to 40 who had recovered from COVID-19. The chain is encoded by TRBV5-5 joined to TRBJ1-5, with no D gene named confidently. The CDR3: CASSLELRQPQHF. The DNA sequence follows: TGTGCCAGCAGCTTGGAATTACGGCAGCCCCAGCATTTT.